This TCR beta chain was recovered during a study of T cells in Graves' hyperthyroidism and ophthalmopathy. This clonotype was recorded many times. V was shortened by 0 bases and J by 0 bases, with 17 bases between the two germline ends. Germline V gene lookup returns CDR1 SGHAT and CDR2 FQNNGV. The CDR3 has 18 amino acids. What was amplified from RNA transcripts were TCR beta CDR3 regions. The TCR CDR3 was amplified in a first-round RT-PCR using the HTBI primer set. TCRdb redid the calling of the multiplex PCR reads with MiXCR, one entry per CDR3 protein. The sample carries around 600,000 distinct CDR3 sequences, more than 15% recorded once.

The rearrangement uses TRBV11-2 and TRBJ1-1, with no clear D. Sequences were obtained from blood. The TCR was taken from a woman aged 40 to 55 with Graves' ophthalmopathy. The CDR3: CASSLDQAQANMNTEAFF. CDR3 nucleotide sequence: TGTGCCAGCAGCTTAGATCAGGCGCAGGCGAATATGAACACTGAAGCTTTCTTT. Combining the CDR3 with reference TRBV11-2 and TRBJ1-1 gives the whole variable domain EAGVAQSPRYKIIEKRQSVAFWCNPISGHATLYWYQQILGQGPKLLIQFQNNGVVDDSQLPKDRFSAERLKGVDSTLKIQPAKLEDSAVYLCASSLDQAQANMNTEAFFGQGTRLTVV.